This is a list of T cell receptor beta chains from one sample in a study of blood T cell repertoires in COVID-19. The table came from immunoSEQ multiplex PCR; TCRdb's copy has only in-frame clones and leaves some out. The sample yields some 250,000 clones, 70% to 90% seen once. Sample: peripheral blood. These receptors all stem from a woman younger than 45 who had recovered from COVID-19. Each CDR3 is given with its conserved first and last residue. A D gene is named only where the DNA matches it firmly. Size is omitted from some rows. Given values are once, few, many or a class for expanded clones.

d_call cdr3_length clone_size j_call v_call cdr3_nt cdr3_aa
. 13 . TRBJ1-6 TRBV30 TGTGCCGCTGGGGCAACCTATAATTCACCCCTCCACTTT CAAGATYNSPLHF
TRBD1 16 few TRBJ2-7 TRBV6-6 TGTGCCAGCAGCCCTTACGGGACAGGGGGCAAGGACGAGCAGTACTTC CASSPYGTGGKDEQYF
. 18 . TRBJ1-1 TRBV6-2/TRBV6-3 TGTGCCAGCAGTAAGCCGACCTCTGAGGAGGCAATCAACACTGAAGCTTTCTTT CASSKPTSEEAINTEAFF
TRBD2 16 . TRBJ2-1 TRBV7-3 TGTGCCAGCAGCTTATTTCCAGCGGGGGGGCTTAATGAGCAGTTCTTC CASSLFPAGGLNEQFF
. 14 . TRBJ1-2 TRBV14 TGTGCCAGCAGCCAAGATTGGCAGGGCCCGGGCTACACCTTC CASSQDWQGPGYTF
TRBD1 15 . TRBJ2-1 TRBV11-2 TGTGCCAGCAGCCCATCTGGGACAGGGGTGTATGAGCAGTTCTTC CASSPSGTGVYEQFF
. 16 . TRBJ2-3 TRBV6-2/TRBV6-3 TGTGCCAGCAGTTACGTTCCGGACTGGGTAGCGGATACGCAGTATTTT CASSYVPDWVADTQYF
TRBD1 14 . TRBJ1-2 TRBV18 TGTGCCAGCTCACGGACAGGGGAAACCACTGGCTACACCTTC CASSRTGETTGYTF
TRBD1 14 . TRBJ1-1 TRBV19 TGTGCCAGTAGTGGAGGGACAGGGTACACTGAAGCTTTCTTT CASSGGTGYTEAFF
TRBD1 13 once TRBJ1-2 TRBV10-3 TGTGCCATCGGCGGACAGGGGAGGTATGGCTACACCTTC CAIGGQGRYGYTF
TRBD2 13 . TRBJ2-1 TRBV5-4 TGTGCCAGCAGCTTGCGGGGGGGCAATGAGCAGTTCTTC CASSLRGGNEQFF